This T cell receptor beta chain was documented in a study of glioma-infiltrating T cells after dendritic cell vaccination. CDR3 length equals 11 residues. The V gene's germline CDR1 is LGHNA and CDR2 YNFKEQ. Amplification used 60 V beta primers and 13 J beta primers. Clones were read by immunoSEQ multiplex PCR, and TCRdb kept only the in-frame ones, dropping some. The sample lists roughly 60,000 clones; approximately 86% were seen once. This clone showed up just once. Its ends do not fully match the called genes, so a read error is possible. The time point here: after dendritic cell vaccination, including at tumor progression/relapse.

The receptor was isolated from a human donor with glioblastoma. The chain employs TRBV4-2 and TRBJ2-7; perhaps TRBD1 as D (5 bases). Here the sequenced sample was blood, taken after dendritic cell vaccination. The CDR3 DNA sequence: TGTGCCAGCAGCCAAGCGGGCAGGGCTTCATTC. Translated, it gives CASSQAGRASF.